This TCR beta chain was obtained from a study of T cell repertoires in cytomegalovirus infection. In the study overall: TCR beta signatures that were public indicated CMV infection and matching HLA type. Notes on the study in general: Ex vivo, HLA-C-restricted CMV-specific TCR beta clonotypes prevailed over the rest of the response.

V shed 2 bases and J shed 4 bases, with 15 bases lying between them. Per the germline V gene, CDR1 is SGHRS and CDR2 is YFSETQ. The CDR3 extends over 16 amino acids. This clonotype turned up a few times. Its cognate antigen is unknown. MiXCR was run by TCRdb on the reads, yielding one entry per CDR3 protein. The sample consists of around 280,000 distinct CDR3 sequences, approximately 10% of them appearing once. The rearrangement uses TRBV5-1 and TRBJ2-2; perhaps TRBD2 as D (6 bases). Material for sequencing was PBMCs. The clonotype originates from a human donor in good health (CMV status not recorded). Some clones in this sample may be carry-over from other donors' samples. The CDR3, as DNA: TGCGCCAGCAGCTTAGGAGGGGCTGCCGCCACCGGGGAGCTGTTTTTT. Protein product: CASSLGGAAATGELFF.